Listed below are T cell receptor beta chains from one sample, sequenced in a study of T cell responses to AZD1222 COVID-19 vaccine. The method was immunoSEQ multiplex PCR; TCRdb's version includes in-frame clones alone and lacks a portion of them. The data hold some 150,000 clones, with approximately 92% observed a single time. Sequences were derived from peripheral blood, sampled 28 days after the second AZD1222 dose. Every receptor here comes from an adult who received the AZD1222 COVID-19 vaccine. Both conserved end residues are part of each CDR3.

CDR3: CASSLRTGAVETQYF; V: TRBV28; J: TRBJ2-5
CDR3: CASSKVRRTMDNEQFF; V: TRBV19; J: TRBJ2-1
CDR3: CASSLIGGSLYEQYF; V: TRBV27; J: TRBJ2-7
CDR3: CASSIDSRRGGELFF; V: TRBV19; J: TRBJ2-2
CDR3: CASSLGRQGANYGYTF; V: TRBV5-1; J: TRBJ1-2
CDR3: CASSEWVPHNSPLHF; V: TRBV25-1; J: TRBJ1-6
CDR3: CASSLFSYGYTF; V: TRBV5-6; J: TRBJ1-2
CDR3: CASSLSLRNTGELFF; V: TRBV5-1; J: TRBJ2-2
CDR3: CASSATGPSGANVLTF; V: TRBV2; J: TRBJ2-6
CDR3: CASSPQGTARYGYTF; V: TRBV19; J: TRBJ1-2
CDR3: CASSLELGLAGPREQFF; V: TRBV7-8; J: TRBJ2-1
CDR3: CASSGTRSSYNEQFF; V: TRBV6-2/TRBV6-3; J: TRBJ2-1
CDR3: CATSVRRRNTDTQYF; V: TRBV24-1; J: TRBJ2-3
CDR3: CASTTRTGANGYTF; V: TRBV2; J: TRBJ1-2
CDR3: CASSSGQGFFYEQYF; V: TRBV27; J: TRBJ2-7
CDR3: CASSLSSGERQPQHF; V: TRBV27; J: TRBJ1-5
CDR3: CASSSGTGAPNEKLFF; V: TRBV5-1; J: TRBJ1-4
CDR3: CASSPFQGGDTEAFF; V: TRBV18; J: TRBJ1-1
CDR3: CASSATRTVNTEAFF; V: TRBV2; J: TRBJ1-1
CDR3: CASSELHACGQGATNQPQHF; V: TRBV10-1; J: TRBJ1-5
CDR3: CASSQGPGGPNQPQHF; V: TRBV3-1/TRBV3-2; J: TRBJ1-5
CDR3: CATSGGGQGNEKLFF; V: TRBV24-1; J: TRBJ1-4
CDR3: CASSPAGANEQYF; V: TRBV18; J: TRBJ2-7
CDR3: CSVATGDNEQFF; V: TRBV29-1; J: TRBJ2-1
CDR3: CASSQVGGTTGELFF; V: TRBV14; J: TRBJ2-2
CDR3: CASSLQNEQYF; V: TRBV5-4; J: TRBJ2-7
CDR3: CASSYGRADGYTF; V: TRBV6-5; J: TRBJ1-2